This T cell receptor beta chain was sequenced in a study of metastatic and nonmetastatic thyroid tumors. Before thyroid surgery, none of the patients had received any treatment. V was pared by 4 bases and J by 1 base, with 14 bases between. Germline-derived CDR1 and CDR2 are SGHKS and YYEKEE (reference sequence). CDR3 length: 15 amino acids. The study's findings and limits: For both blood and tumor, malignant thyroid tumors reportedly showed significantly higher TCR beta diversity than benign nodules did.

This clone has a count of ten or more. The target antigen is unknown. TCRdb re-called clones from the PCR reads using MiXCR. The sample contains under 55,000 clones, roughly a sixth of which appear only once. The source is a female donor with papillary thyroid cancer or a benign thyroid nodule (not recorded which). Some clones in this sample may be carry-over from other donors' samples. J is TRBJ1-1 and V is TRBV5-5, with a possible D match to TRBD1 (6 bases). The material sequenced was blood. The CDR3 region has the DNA TGTGCCAGCAGCCCCGCCGTGACAGGGAACACTGAAGCTTTCTTT. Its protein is CASSPAVTGNTEAFF.